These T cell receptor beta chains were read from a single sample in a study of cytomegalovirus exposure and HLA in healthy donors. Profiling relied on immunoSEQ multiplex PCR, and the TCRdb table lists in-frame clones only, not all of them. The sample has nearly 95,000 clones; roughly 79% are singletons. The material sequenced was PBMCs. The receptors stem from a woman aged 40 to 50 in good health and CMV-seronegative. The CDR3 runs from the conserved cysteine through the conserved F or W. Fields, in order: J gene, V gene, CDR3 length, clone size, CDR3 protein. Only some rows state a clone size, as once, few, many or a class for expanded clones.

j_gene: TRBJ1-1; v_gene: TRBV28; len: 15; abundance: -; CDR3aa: CASSNLREANTEAFF
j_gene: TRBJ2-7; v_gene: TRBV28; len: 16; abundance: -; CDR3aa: CASSNPTGGYIYEQYF
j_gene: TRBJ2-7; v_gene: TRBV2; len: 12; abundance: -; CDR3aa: CASRDRAREQYF
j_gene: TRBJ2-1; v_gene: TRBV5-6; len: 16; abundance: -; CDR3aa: CASSLRWTGLGDEQFF
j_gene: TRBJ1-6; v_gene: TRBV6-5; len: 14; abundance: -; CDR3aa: CASSRQGYNSPLHF
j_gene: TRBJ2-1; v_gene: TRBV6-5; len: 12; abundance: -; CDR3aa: CASSQGWGEQFF
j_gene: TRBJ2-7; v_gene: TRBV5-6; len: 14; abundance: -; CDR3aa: CASSLLGDNYEQYF
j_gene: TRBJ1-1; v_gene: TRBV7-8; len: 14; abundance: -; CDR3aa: CASSSQGGNTEAFF
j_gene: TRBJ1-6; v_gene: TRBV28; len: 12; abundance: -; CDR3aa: CASTGYNSPLHF
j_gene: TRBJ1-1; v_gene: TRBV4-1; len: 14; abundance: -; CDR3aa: CASSQVQGHDEAFF
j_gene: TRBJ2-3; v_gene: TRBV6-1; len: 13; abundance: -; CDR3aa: CASAGQATDTQYF
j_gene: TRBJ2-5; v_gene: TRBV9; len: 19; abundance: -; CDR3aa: CASSVGPGQGYLGLETQYF
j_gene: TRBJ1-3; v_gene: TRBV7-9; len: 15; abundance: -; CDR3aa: CASSSDRGSGNTIYF
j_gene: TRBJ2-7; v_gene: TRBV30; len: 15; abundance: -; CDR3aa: CAWGDRAVAAYEQYF
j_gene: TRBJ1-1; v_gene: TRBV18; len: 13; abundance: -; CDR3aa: CASSNDRNTEAFF
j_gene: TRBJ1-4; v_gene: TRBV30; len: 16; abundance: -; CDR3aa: CAWKQFTSQLNEKLFF
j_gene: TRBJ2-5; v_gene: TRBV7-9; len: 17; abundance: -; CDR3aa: CASSLPGTSSVQETQYF
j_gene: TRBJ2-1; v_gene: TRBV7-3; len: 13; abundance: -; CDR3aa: CASSPKTGMEQFF
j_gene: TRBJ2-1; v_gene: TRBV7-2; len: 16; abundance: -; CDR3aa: CASSLAGQGRTNEQFF
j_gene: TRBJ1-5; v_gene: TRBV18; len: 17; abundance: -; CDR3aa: CASSPSGTGIFNQPQHF
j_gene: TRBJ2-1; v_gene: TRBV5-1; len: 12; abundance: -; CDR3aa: CASSSGHCEQFF
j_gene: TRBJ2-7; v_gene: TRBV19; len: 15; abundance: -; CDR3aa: CASSTGALAKYEQYF
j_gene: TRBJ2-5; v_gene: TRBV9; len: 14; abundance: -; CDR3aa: CASSVGDRGETQYF
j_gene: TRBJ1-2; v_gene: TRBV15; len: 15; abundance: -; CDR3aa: CATSLPPPKRNGYTF
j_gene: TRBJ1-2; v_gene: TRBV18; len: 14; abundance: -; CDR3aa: CASHEGDSPYGYPF
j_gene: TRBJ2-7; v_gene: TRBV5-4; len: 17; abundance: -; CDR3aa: CASSLGGLAGGRREQYF
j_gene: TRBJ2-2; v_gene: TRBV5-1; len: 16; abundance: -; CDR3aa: CASSQSSGGNTGELFF
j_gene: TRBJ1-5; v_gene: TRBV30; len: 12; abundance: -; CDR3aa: CAWSVGDQPQHF
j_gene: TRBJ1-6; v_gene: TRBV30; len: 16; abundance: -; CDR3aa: CAWSQDSFSYNSPLHF
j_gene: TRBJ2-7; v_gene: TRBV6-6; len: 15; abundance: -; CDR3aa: CASSTGTRQTYEQYF
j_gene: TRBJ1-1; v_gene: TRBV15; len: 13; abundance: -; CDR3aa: CATSRDRNTEAFF
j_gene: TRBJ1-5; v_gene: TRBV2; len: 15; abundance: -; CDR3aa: CASKAGTVSNQPQHF
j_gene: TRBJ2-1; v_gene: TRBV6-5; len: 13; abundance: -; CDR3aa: CASNRGGFNEQFF
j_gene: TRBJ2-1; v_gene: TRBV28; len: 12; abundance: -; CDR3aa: CASSLTGLAEFF
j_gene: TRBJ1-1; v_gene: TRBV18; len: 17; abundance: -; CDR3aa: CASSQRTGAPLDTEAFF
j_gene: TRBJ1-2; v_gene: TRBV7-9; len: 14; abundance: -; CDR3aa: CASSRNVGQGVGTF
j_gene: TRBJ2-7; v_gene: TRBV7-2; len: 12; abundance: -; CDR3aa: CASSTTGYEQYF
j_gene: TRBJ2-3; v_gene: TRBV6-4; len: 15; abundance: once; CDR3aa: CASSDSGGGTDTQYF
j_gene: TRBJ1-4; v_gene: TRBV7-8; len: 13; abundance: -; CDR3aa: CASSSRTGQKLFF
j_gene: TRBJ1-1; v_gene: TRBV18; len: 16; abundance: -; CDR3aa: CASSLGTANINTEAFF
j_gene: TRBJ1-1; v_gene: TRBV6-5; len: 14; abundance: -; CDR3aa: CASSAQGGTSGAFF
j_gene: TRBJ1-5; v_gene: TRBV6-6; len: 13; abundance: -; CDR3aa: CASSYRGNQPQHF
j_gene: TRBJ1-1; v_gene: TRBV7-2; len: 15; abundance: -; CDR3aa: CASSMHWVANTEAFF
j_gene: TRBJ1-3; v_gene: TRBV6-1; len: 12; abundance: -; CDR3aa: CASRDRVGTIYF
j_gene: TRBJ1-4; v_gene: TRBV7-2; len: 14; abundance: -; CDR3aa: CASSSGQKEEKLFF
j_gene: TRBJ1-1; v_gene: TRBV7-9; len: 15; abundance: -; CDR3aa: CASSPGQPADTEAFF
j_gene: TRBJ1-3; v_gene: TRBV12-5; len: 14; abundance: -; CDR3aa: CASGLTSGGNTIYF
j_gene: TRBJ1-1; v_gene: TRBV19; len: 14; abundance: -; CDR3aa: CASTDRDEGTEAFF
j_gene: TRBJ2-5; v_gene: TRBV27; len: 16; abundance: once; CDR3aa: CASRNLAGALQETQYF
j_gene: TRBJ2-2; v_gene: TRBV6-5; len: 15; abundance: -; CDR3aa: CASSKQQVNTGELFF
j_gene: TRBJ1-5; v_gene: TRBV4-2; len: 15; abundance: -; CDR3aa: CASSQAGTPNQPQHF
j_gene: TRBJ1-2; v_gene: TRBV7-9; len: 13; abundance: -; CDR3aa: CASSSRTDYGYTF
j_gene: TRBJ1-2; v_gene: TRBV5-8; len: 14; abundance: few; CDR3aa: CASNRDTSSYGYTF
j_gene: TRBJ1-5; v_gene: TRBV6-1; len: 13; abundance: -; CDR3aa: CASNPSGRLPQHF